Below, 17 T cell receptor beta chains from the same sample are listed, as sequenced in a study of PD-1 blockade in classical Hodgkin lymphoma. Profiling relied on immunoSEQ multiplex PCR, and the TCRdb table lists in-frame clones only, not all of them. The sample gives just under 100,000 clones, approximately 88% of which show up once; 9% to 15% is in the top ten. Relapse after autologous stem cell transplantation occurred in every patient, and brentuximab vedotin exposure varied. The sequencing here drew on peripheral blood mononuclear cells (PBMCs), taken at baseline. These receptors came from a human donor with classical Hodgkin lymphoma.

This chain connects TRBV7-9 to TRBJ1-5; possibly TRBD1 for D (5 bases). The CDR3 totals 14 residues. In germline, CDR1 is SEHNR, CDR2 FQNEAQ (reference sequence). Trimming took 3 bases from V and 4 from J, leaving 10 bases between them. CDR3 sequence reads: CASSFEGMNQPQHF. The CDR3 coding sequence is TGTGCCAGCAGCTTCGAGGGGATGAATCAGCCCCAGCATTTT.

This chain uses TRBV5-4 with TRBJ2-6, with D possibly called TRBD1 or TRBD2 (5 bases each). The CDR3 loop spans 18 amino acids. Germline V gene data show CDR1 as SGHNT and CDR2 as YYREEE (reference sequence). The V end lost 1 base, the J end lost 0 bases, and 14 bases lay between the germline ends. As DNA, the CDR3 is TGTGCCAGCAGCTTGAAGGGACCGCTTCTCTCTGGGGCCAACGTCCTGACTTTC. Its protein is CASSLKGPLLSGANVLTF. The full variable domain, in which reference TRBV5-4 and TRBJ2-6 provide the parts outside the CDR3, is ETGVTQSPTHLIKTRGQQVTLRCSSQSGHNTVSWYQQALGQGPQFIFQYYREEENGRGNFPPRFSGLQFPNYSSELNVNALELDDSALYLCASSLKGPLLSGANVLTFGAGSRLTVL.

The V and J genes are TRBV28 and TRBJ2-7; D might be TRBD1 (6 bases). V lost 7 bases and J 6 bases, leaving 19 bases between the germline ends. Looked up from germline, CDR1 is MDHEN and CDR2 is SYDVKM. This CDR3 region has 14 residues. The chain's CDR3 is CASNAPGQPSEQYF. The CDR3, as DNA: TGTGCCAGCAATGCGCCGGGACAACCCTCCGAGCAGTACTTC. Full variable domain (outside the CDR3, taken from reference TRBV28 and TRBJ2-7): DVKVTQSSRYLVKRTGEKVFLECVQDMDHENMFWYRQDPGLGLRLIYFSYDVKMKEKGDIPEGYSVSREKKERFSLILESASTNQTSMYLCASNAPGQPSEQYFGPGTRLTVT.

This chain joins TRBV19 and TRBJ2-3, with 10 bases lining up with TRBD2. CDR3 length: 14 residues. CDR1 and CDR2 from the germline V gene are LNHDA and SQIVND (reference sequence). V shed 4 bases and J 4 bases; nucleotides not matched to a gene: 2. Written as DNA, the CDR3 is TGTGCCAGTAGTACTAGCGGGAGCTCAGATACGCAGTATTTT. It yields the protein CASSTSGSSDTQYF.

The chain combines TRBV4-2 with TRBJ1-2; D is ambiguous. This CDR3 is built from 16 residues. Germline loops: CDR1 LGHNA, CDR2 YNFKEQ. V gave up 0 bases and J gave up 5 bases, with 16 bases separating them. In DNA, the CDR3 is TGTGCCAGCAGCCAAGATGGGAGCCTGGACGAGTATGGCTACACCTTC. Translating it yields CASSQDGSLDEYGYTF.

The chain couples TRBV5-1 to TRBJ1-2; D not certain. Germline CDR1 is SGHRS and CDR2 is YFSETQ. Trimming cost V 1 base and J 0 bases, with 4 bases left between them. The CDR3 extends over 13 amino acids. The CDR3 loop reads CASSLTANYGYTF. The CDR3 nucleotides are TGCGCCAGCAGCTTGACAGCTAACTATGGCTACACCTTC.

The rearrangement joins TRBV6-5 to TRBJ1-2; no clear D gene. The V gene lost 2 bases and the J gene lost 0 bases, with 7 bases spanning the gap. Germline V gene data show CDR1 as MNHEY and CDR2 as SVGAGI. The CDR3 is made up of 14 amino acids. This chain's CDR3 is CASSYSQTNYGYTF. Written as DNA, the CDR3 is TGTGCCAGCAGTTACAGCCAAACTAACTATGGCTACACCTTC.

The CDR3 loop is CASSEWAGGNTEAFF. DNA for the CDR3: TGCGCCAGCAGTGAGTGGGCCGGGGGCAACACTGAAGCTTTCTTT. V usage is TRBV10-1 and J usage is TRBJ1-1; possible D gene TRBD1, 6 bases. Deletions cut 1 base from V and 2 bases from J, with 11 bases between. This CDR3 comprises 15 residues. CDR1 and CDR2 from the germline V gene are WNHNN and SYGVQD (reference sequence).

The J gene is TRBJ2-2, the V gene TRBV9; possibly TRBD2 for D (5 bases). This CDR3 contains 15 residues. Germline CDR1 is SGDLS and CDR2 is YYNGEE. Trimming stripped 2 bases from V and 6 bases from J, with 14 bases between. The CDR3 region has the DNA TGTGCCAGCAGCGTGGACCCCACTAGTTCCGGGGAGCTGTTTTTT. This translates into CASSVDPTSSGELFF.

The chain couples TRBV7-2 to TRBJ2-2; a possible D gene is TRBD2 (5 bases). This CDR3 has 15 amino acids. Germline lookup yields CDR1 SGHTA and CDR2 FQGNSA. The ends were cut back, 2 bases at V and 7 bases at J, with 14 bases in the middle. CDR3 loop: CASSLSGKILGELFF. The CDR3 DNA sequence: TGTGCCAGCAGCTTATCCGGGAAGATCCTCGGGGAGCTGTTTTTT.

This chain joins TRBV29-1 and TRBJ2-5, with 8 positions matching TRBD1. The J call could be wrong; TRBJ2-7 is a better fit for the DNA end. Germline CDR1 SQVTM, CDR2 ANQGSEA. The CDR3 spans 14 residues. The CDR3 sequence: CSVFEQGDSYEQYF. In nucleotides, the CDR3 is TGCAGCGTTTTTGAACAGGGGGACTCCTACGAGCAGTACTTC.

This clone appeared a few times. The J gene is TRBJ2-1, the V gene TRBV4-2; TRBD2 is a possible D gene (5 bases). The CDR3 loop spans 13 amino acids. The V gene lost 2 bases and the J gene lost 14 bases, with 16 bases spanning the gap. Germline V lookup: CDR1 LGHNA, CDR2 YNFKEQ. This chain's CDR3 is CASSQSSLQREFF. The CDR3 region has the DNA TGTGCCAGCAGCCAATCTAGCCTTCAAAGGGAGTTCTTC.

This clone has a single count. The chain couples TRBV10-3 to TRBJ2-7; 8 nucleotides match TRBD2. This CDR3 has 13 residues. V lost 4 bases, J lost 5 bases, and 4 bases stayed unmatched. CDR1 and CDR2 from the germline V gene are ENHRY and SYGVKD. As DNA, the CDR3 is TGTGCCATCAGTGCCGGGGGGGTCGACGAGCAGTACTTC. Protein sequence: CAISAGGVDEQYF.

The table lists this clone with a count of one. The chain has TRBV19 and TRBJ2-5, with D maybe TRBD2 (6 bases). Germline CDR1 and CDR2: LNHDA and SQIVND (reference sequence). The CDR3 runs to 13 residues. Trimming removed 5 bases from V and 8 bases from J, with 15 bases in between. The CDR3 loop is CASSEGGTPTQYF. The CDR3, as DNA: TGTGCCAGTAGTGAGGGCGGGACCCCAACCCAGTACTTC. The full variable domain, its missing parts supplied by reference TRBV19 and TRBJ2-5, is DGGITQSPKYLFRKEGQNVTLSCEQNLNHDAMYWYRQDPGQGLRLIYYSQIVNDFQKGDIAEGYSVSREKKESFPLTVTSAQKNPTAFYLCASSEGGTPTQYFGPGTRLLVL.

The gene calls are TRBV5-1 and TRBJ2-7; 7 positions match TRBD2. The V gene's germline CDR1 is SGHRS and CDR2 YFSETQ. The CDR3 contains 16 residues. The V segment lost 5 bases and the J segment 1 base; nucleotides outside the gene matches: 12. This chain's CDR3 is CASRGDLSGISYEQYF. CDR3 DNA sequence: TGCGCCAGCAGAGGTGACTTGAGCGGGATATCCTACGAGCAGTACTTC.

This chain joins TRBV19 and TRBJ2-2; D may correspond to TRBD1 or TRBD2 (5 bases each). CDR1 and CDR2 from the germline V gene are LNHDA and SQIVND (reference sequence). Trimming stripped 10 bases from V and 2 bases from J, with 14 bases between. The CDR3 is made up of 14 amino acids. The CDR3: CATRTGTNTGELFF. The CDR3 DNA reads TGTGCCACCCGGACGGGGACCAACACCGGGGAGCTGTTTTTT.

The chain combines TRBV29-1 with TRBJ1-2, with D unresolved. Germline-derived CDR1 and CDR2 are SQVTM and ANQGSEA. The CDR3 has 13 amino acids. The germline V and J ends were trimmed by 7 bases and 2 bases, with 14 bases remaining between them. The CDR3 is CSAALGLNYGYTF. CDR3 nucleotides: TGCAGCGCTGCCTTAGGGCTCAACTATGGCTACACCTTC.